The next 27 T cell receptor beta chains were all read from a single sample in a study of blood T cell repertoires in COVID-19. Profiled with immunoSEQ multiplex PCR; TCRdb holds only in-frame clones, not every one. The sample yields 200,000 to 250,000 clones, 80% to 90% seen once. Source material: peripheral blood. The receptor source for this set is a human donor in a cohort sampled during active COVID-19.

This chain uses TRBV29-1 with TRBJ1-1; TRBD1 agrees at 7 bases. V shed 7 bases, J shed 3 bases, and the junction held 8 bases outside the gene matches. CDR1 is SQVTM, CDR2 ANQGSEA, per germline. There are 13 residues in the CDR3. CDR3 sequence reads: CSARQGRDTEAFF. The CDR3, as DNA: TGCAGCGCTAGACAGGGAAGGGACACTGAAGCTTTCTTT. Looking up the rest from reference TRBV29-1 and TRBJ1-1 gives the full variable domain: SAVISQKPSRDICQRGTSLTIQCQVDSQVTMMFWYRQQPGQSLTLIATANQGSEATYESGFVIDKFPISRPNLTFSTLTVSNMSPEDSSIYLCSARQGRDTEAFFGQGTRLTVV.

The chain carries TRBV19 and TRBJ1-5, with 7 bases that match TRBD1. Per the germline V gene, CDR1 is LNHDA and CDR2 is SQIVND (reference sequence). This CDR3 region has 15 residues. J was trimmed by 1 base and V by 6 bases; bases with no gene match: 6. This chain's CDR3 is CASRRDSRSNQPQHF. Written as DNA, the CDR3 is TGTGCCAGTAGACGGGACAGCCGGAGCAATCAGCCCCAGCATTTT.

Only a few counts were recorded for this clone. V is TRBV12-3 or TRBV12-4 and J is TRBJ1-1; no clear D. The CDR3 runs 13 residues. V gave up 6 bases and J gave up 0 bases, with 8 bases separating them. This chain's CDR3 is CASSHSLNTEAFF. The CDR3 bases are TGTGCCAGCAGCCACTCGCTGAACACTGAAGCTTTCTTT.

As DNA, the CDR3 is TGCAGCGTTGATGTCCAGGCGAACACCGGGGAGCTGTTTTTT. It translates to CSVDVQANTGELFF. This chain connects TRBV29-1 to TRBJ2-2; the D is unclear. The germline CDR1 and CDR2 sequences are SQVTM and ANQGSEA. This CDR3 spans 14 amino acids. V dropped 3 bases and J dropped 0 bases, with 8 bases sitting between them.

The chain couples TRBV27 to TRBJ2-7, with a tentative D call TRBD2 (5 bases). Germline V gene sequence: CDR1 MNHEY, CDR2 SMNVEV (reference sequence). V lost 0 bases and J lost 0, with 15 bases in between. This CDR3 has 17 amino acids. In DNA, the CDR3 is TGTGCCAGCAGTTTATCGGCCAGCGGAGTTCCCTCCTACGAGCAGTACTTC. Translated: CASSLSASGVPSYEQYF.

The V gene is TRBV3-1 (or the pseudogene TRBV3-2), the J gene TRBJ2-1; TRBD2 matches 11 bases. The CDR3 is 15 residues long. Losses at the gene ends were 3 bases for V and 12 bases for J; bases not matched to a gene: 10. Germline lookup yields CDR1 LGHDT and CDR2 YNNKEL (reference sequence). Here the CDR3 reads CASSHSGRATIGQFF. CDR3 DNA sequence: TGTGCCAGCAGCCATAGCGGGAGGGCGACCATTGGGCAGTTCTTC.

The rearrangement uses TRBV3-1 (or the pseudogene TRBV3-2) and TRBJ2-5, with a tentative D call TRBD2 (6 bases). CDR1 is LGHDT and CDR2 is YNNKEL in the germline V gene (reference sequence). This CDR3 spans 16 amino acids. Trimming removed 1 base at V and 4 bases at J, with 16 bases between. CDR3 loop: CASSQALARRLETQYF. In DNA, the CDR3 is TGTGCCAGCAGCCAAGCTCTAGCGAGGAGGTTAGAGACCCAGTACTTC.

This sequence joins TRBV5-6 and TRBJ2-7, with a possible D match to TRBD2 (5 bases). CDR3 length: 16 residues. The V gene's germline CDR1 is SGHDT and CDR2 YYEEEE. V lost 0 bases and J lost 2, with 15 bases in between. CDR3 in DNA: TGTGCCAGCAGCTTGGTCGGACTTACGACGACCTACGAGCAGTACTTC. Amino acids: CASSLVGLTTTYEQYF.

The V and J genes are TRBV2 and TRBJ2-1, with 13 bases fitting TRBD2. This CDR3 has 15 residues. V shed 7 bases and J 8 bases; nucleotides not matched to a gene: 8. Looked up from germline, CDR1 is SNHLY and CDR2 is FYNNEI. The CDR3 region has the DNA TGTGCCAGCACCCGGACTAGCGGGAGTGTCCATGAGCAGTTCTTC. Translated: CASTRTSGSVHEQFF.

The chain employs TRBV19 and TRBJ1-5; weak D call: TRBD1 (6 bases). Trimming took 3 bases from V and 7 from J, leaving 16 bases between them. The CDR3 length is 15 residues. Looked up from germline, CDR1 is LNHDA and CDR2 is SQIVND (reference sequence). The CDR3 DNA follows: TGTGCCAGTAGTATCCGGGGGGGGGCAGGGCAGCCCCAGCATTTT. Its protein is CASSIRGGAGQPQHF.

This chain uses TRBV19 with TRBJ2-1; possible D gene TRBD2, 6 bases. Trimming cost V 5 bases and J 0 bases, with 14 bases left between them. The CDR3 spans 16 residues. Germline values: CDR1 LNHDA, CDR2 SQIVND (reference sequence). The CDR3 region is CASSGRGGHSYNEQFF. CDR3 DNA: TGTGCCAGTAGTGGGCGGGGCGGCCACTCCTACAATGAGCAGTTCTTC.

The chain has TRBV3-1 (or the pseudogene TRBV3-2) and TRBJ2-7; D unclear. This CDR3 spans 13 amino acids. Looked up from germline, CDR1 is LGHDT and CDR2 is YNNKEL (reference sequence). Deletions cut 1 base from V and 6 bases from J, with 10 bases between. In nucleotides, the CDR3 is TGTGCCAGCAGCCAAGGGTTAACATCCGAGCAGTACTTC. Its protein product is CASSQGLTSEQYF.

V gene TRBV5-4 combines with J gene TRBJ1-3; D is unresolved. The CDR3 totals 16 residues. V lost 1 base to trimming and J lost 0 bases, with 11 bases between them. Germline V gene lookup returns CDR1 SGHNT and CDR2 YYREEE (reference sequence). CDR3 in amino acids: CASSLIGASSGNTIYF. CDR3 DNA sequence: TGTGCCAGCAGCTTGATAGGCGCTAGCTCTGGAAACACCATATATTTT.

This rearrangement joins TRBV3-1 (or the pseudogene TRBV3-2) to TRBJ1-1; D gene ambiguous. V lost 6 bases to trimming and J lost 1 base, with 12 bases between them. Germline V gives CDR1 LGHDT, CDR2 YNNKEL (reference sequence). The CDR3 covers 14 residues. CDR3 sequence: CASSPLVRNTEAFF. The CDR3 DNA reads TGTGCCAGCAGTCCCCTCGTGCGGAACACTGAAGCTTTCTTT.

The CDR3 DNA is TGTGCCAGCAGGGCCCGGGTGGAGTACATTCAGTACTTC. This translates into CASRARVEYIQYF. The chain is built from TRBV28 and TRBJ2-4; D not resolved. V was cut by 6 bases and J by 8 bases, with 14 bases left in between. CDR3 length equals 13 residues. CDR1 is MDHEN, CDR2 SYDVKM, per germline.

This chain joins TRBV7-9 and TRBJ2-7; tentatively, D is TRBD2 (6 bases). CDR1 and CDR2 from the germline V gene are SEHNR and FQNEAQ (reference sequence). Trimming removed 3 bases at V and 4 bases at J, with 19 bases between. The CDR3 sequence is 16 residues long. CDR3 region: CASSFGNWTRGYEQYF. The CDR3 region has the DNA TGTGCCAGCAGCTTCGGCAATTGGACACGGGGGTACGAGCAGTACTTC.

J is TRBJ2-1 and V is TRBV11-2; D may be TRBD2 (5 bases). Germline lookup yields CDR1 SGHAT and CDR2 FQNNGV. This CDR3 is 16 amino acids long. V was shortened by 3 bases and J by 6 bases, with 18 bases between the two germline ends. CDR3 sequence (DNA): TGTGCCAGCAGCTTCACAAGGGAGCAGGTGGGCAATGAGCAGTTCTTC. It codes for CASSFTREQVGNEQFF.

The rearrangement uses TRBV9 and TRBJ2-3; 8 bases align to TRBD2. The germline V gene encodes CDR1 SGDLS and CDR2 YYNGEE. V lost 4 bases to trimming and J lost 2 bases; unmatched junction nucleotides: 18. This CDR3 has 19 residues. The CDR3 DNA is TGTGCCAGCAGCCGAGGGGAACACATAGCGGGATCCCTCACAGATACGCAGTATTTT. Protein: CASSRGEHIAGSLTDTQYF. Combining the CDR3 with reference TRBV9 and TRBJ2-3 gives the whole variable domain DSGVTQTPKHLITATGQRVTLRCSPRSGDLSVYWYQQSLDQGLQFLIQYYNGEERAKGNILERFSAQQFPDLHSELNLSSLELGDSALYFCASSRGEHIAGSLTDTQYFGPGTRLTVL.

This chain uses TRBV19 with TRBJ1-2; D may be TRBD1 (5 bases). V lost 2 bases to trimming and J lost 7 bases, with 11 bases between them. Germline-derived CDR1 and CDR2 are LNHDA and SQIVND (reference sequence). The CDR3 extends over 13 amino acids. This chain's CDR3 is CASSIRQGGGYTF. The CDR3 DNA reads TGTGCCAGTAGTATAAGGCAGGGAGGTGGCTACACCTTC.

The V gene is TRBV6-5, the J gene TRBJ2-2; 9 bases line up with TRBD1. The CDR3 spans 14 residues. V lost 4 bases and J lost 7; bases outside the gene matches: 4. The V gene's germline CDR1 is MNHEY and CDR2 SVGAGI. The CDR3 bases are TGTGCCAGCAGTTCGGGACAGGGAAACGGGGAGCTGTTTTTT. This sequence encodes CASSSGQGNGELFF.

This clone came up once. The V and J genes are TRBV18 and TRBJ2-1; 11 bases are shared with TRBD2. Germline V gene sequence: CDR1 KGHSH, CDR2 LQKENI. The CDR3 contains 18 residues. The junction had 13 bases not matched to a gene; V was cut back by 3 bases and J by 6 bases. In DNA form, the CDR3 reads TGTGCCAGCTCACCTAACCTTCTAGCGGGAGGAAGTAGCAATGAGCAGTTCTTC. Translation: CASSPNLLAGGSSNEQFF.

The rearrangement joins TRBV5-1 to TRBJ1-4; no definite D call. The germline CDR1 and CDR2 sequences are SGHRS and YFSETQ. The CDR3 spans 12 residues. With 5 bases removed from V and 8 bases from J, the gap between germline ends came to 10 bases. CDR3 sequence reads: CASRAIGEKLFF. The CDR3 DNA reads as TGCGCCAGCAGAGCCATCGGGGAAAAACTGTTTTTT.

The rearrangement joins TRBV7-9 to TRBJ2-5; TRBD1 matches 9 bases. Trimming cost V 7 bases and J 3 bases; bases outside gene matches: 15. Germline CDR1 reads SEHNR; CDR2 reads FQNEAQ (reference sequence). The CDR3 has 17 amino acids. CDR3 loop: CASTEGRDRVKEETQYF. CDR3 nucleotides: TGTGCCAGCACCGAAGGGCGGGACAGGGTTAAGGAAGAGACCCAGTACTTC.

The rearrangement uses TRBV12-5 and TRBJ2-5; perhaps TRBD1 as D (6 bases). The germline V gene encodes CDR1 LGHNT and CDR2 FRNRAP. The CDR3 sequence is 14 residues long. The germline V and J ends were trimmed by 2 bases and 5 bases, with 12 bases remaining between them. CDR3 bases: TGTGCTAGTGGTTTGACAGGGTTTAGGGAGACCCAGTACTTC. Its protein is CASGLTGFRETQYF.

This rearrangement joins TRBV14 to TRBJ1-1, with D possibly matching TRBD1 (6 bases). CDR3 length: 14 residues. Trimming took 6 bases from V and 0 from J, leaving 11 bases between them. CDR1 and CDR2 (germline): SGHDN, FVKESK. CDR3 protein: CASSIQGMNTEAFF. The DNA for the CDR3 is TGTGCCAGCAGTATTCAGGGGATGAACACTGAAGCTTTCTTT.

The chain links TRBV5-8 to TRBJ2-6; D call uncertain. The CDR3 covers 14 residues. Germline lookup yields CDR1 SGHTS and CDR2 YDEGEE. V dropped 5 bases and J dropped 1 base, with 7 bases sitting between them. This chain's CDR3 is CASSRYSGANVLTF. CDR3 in DNA: TGTGCCAGCAGTAGATATTCTGGGGCCAACGTCCTGACTTTC.

V gene TRBV12-5 combines with J gene TRBJ2-1; 11 bases align to TRBD2. Germline-derived CDR1 and CDR2 are LGHNT and FRNRAP. V shed 5 bases, J shed 4 bases, and the junction held 16 bases outside the gene matches. CDR3 length equals 19 residues. The CDR3 loop reads CASGIYTGLAGFQYNEQFF. CDR3 sequence (DNA): TGTGCTAGTGGTATTTATACCGGACTAGCGGGTTTTCAATACAATGAGCAGTTCTTC. The variable domain in full, with the rest retrieved from reference TRBV12-5 and TRBJ2-1, is DARVTQTPRHKVTEMGQEVTMRCQPILGHNTVFWYRQTMMQGLELLAYFRNRAPLDDSGMPKDRFSAEMPDATLATLKIQPSEPRDSAVYFCASGIYTGLAGFQYNEQFFGPGTRLTVL.